This TCR beta chain appears in the sequencing data of a study of shared clonotypes between healthy human individuals. Sequencing used immunoSEQ multiplex PCR; TCRdb keeps in-frame clones, though not all of them. The sample lists approximately 1.4 million clones, approximately 98% occurring once. The material sequenced was naive CD4+ T cells sorted from blood. Stated subset: CD45RA+ positively selected. This clonotype was sampled from a man aged 25-40 years in good health.

The CDR3 region is CASSFSTGWADTQYF. DNA for the CDR3: TGTGCCAGCAGCTTTTCCACAGGGTGGGCAGATACGCAGTATTTT. V and J are TRBV7-9 and TRBJ2-3; D possibly corresponds to TRBD1 (6 bases). CDR3 length: 15 residues. Germline V gene data show CDR1 as SEHNR and CDR2 as FQNEAQ (reference sequence). Trimming removed 3 bases from V and 4 bases from J, with 14 bases in between.